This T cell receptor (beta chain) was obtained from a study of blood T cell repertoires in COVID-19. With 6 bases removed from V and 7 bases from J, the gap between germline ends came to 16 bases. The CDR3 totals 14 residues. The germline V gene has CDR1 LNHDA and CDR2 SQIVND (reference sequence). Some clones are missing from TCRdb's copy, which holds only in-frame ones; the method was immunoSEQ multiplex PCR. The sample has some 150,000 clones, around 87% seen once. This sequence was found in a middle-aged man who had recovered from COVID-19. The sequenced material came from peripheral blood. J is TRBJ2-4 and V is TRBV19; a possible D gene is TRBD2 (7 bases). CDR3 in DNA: TGTGCCAGTAGCCTCCGGGGGGCGAGGAACATTCAGTACTTC. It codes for CASSLRGARNIQYF.